The T cell receptor (beta chain) under discussion was sequenced for a study of T cells after yellow fever vaccination. Whole-study findings and limits: Primary-vaccination clones mostly resurfaced post-booster (more than 95% CD4, approximately 87% CD8).

MiXCR, run by TCRdb on the 5' RACE reads, gives a single entry per CDR3 protein. The top ten clones hold around 17% of a sample with 400,000 to 650,000 distinct CDR3 sequences, 20% to 25% of them seen once. The CDR3 is made up of 15 amino acids. V was cut by 3 bases and J by 8 bases, with 17 bases left in between. Germline CDR1 SGHAT, CDR2 FQNNGV. This clonotype came up a few times. Its antigen remains unidentified. The chain links TRBV11-2 to TRBJ2-1; TRBD2 is a possible D gene (6 bases). This TCR derives from a man between 18 and 29 years old who received the YFV17D yellow fever vaccine. This specimen consisted of PBMCs, obtained approximately 22 days after the first yellow fever vaccination. CDR3 region: CASSFRPASVYEQFF. In DNA, the CDR3 is TGTGCCAGCAGCTTTCGGCCAGCTAGCGTGTATGAGCAGTTCTTC.